The 27 T cell receptor beta chains given below trace back to one sample, sequenced in a study of identical twins. MiXCR was run by TCRdb on the 5' RACE reads, yielding one entry per CDR3 protein. The sample carries some 330,000 distinct CDR3 sequences, 9% recorded once. Input material: naive T cells sorted from blood. These TCRs come from a woman between 45 and 60 years old in good health.

The chain links TRBV29-1 to TRBJ2-1; D unclear. The CDR3 is 12 residues long. Germline values: CDR1 SQVTM, CDR2 ANQGSEA. With 3 bases removed from V and 10 bases from J, the gap between germline ends came to 13 bases. The CDR3 is CSVDRGAREQFF. The CDR3 DNA sequence: TGCAGCGTTGACCGCGGAGCACGCGAGCAGTTCTTC.

This clonotype was seen many times. The chain recombines TRBV11-3 with TRBJ2-1, with D tentatively TRBD2 (5 bases). CDR3 length: 15 amino acids. The V and J ends lost 3 bases and 8 bases respectively, with 17 bases between them. The germline CDR1 and CDR2 sequences are SGHNT and YENEEA. CDR3 sequence: CASSFLGLGLDEQFF. The CDR3 DNA follows: TGTGCCAGCAGCTTTCTTGGTCTAGGACTGGATGAGCAGTTCTTC.

The V gene is TRBV2, the J gene TRBJ2-4; D may be TRBD1 (6 bases). Germline CDR1 reads SNHLY; CDR2 reads FYNNEI. The CDR3 is 15 residues long. V was cut by 7 bases and J by 1 base, with 14 bases left in between. The CDR3 is CASNTGTSAKNIQYF. The CDR3 DNA reads TGTGCCAGCAACACAGGGACATCCGCCAAAAACATTCAGTACTTC.

There are a few counts of this clonotype. The chain links TRBV24-1 to TRBJ2-5, with D perhaps TRBD1 or TRBD2 (7 bases each). The CDR3 length is 16 residues. Germline-derived CDR1 and CDR2 are KGHDR and SFDVKD. Deletions cut 5 bases from V and 5 bases from J, with 20 bases between. CDR3 in DNA: TGTGCCACCAGTGCCGGCAGGGGGAGGGCCGAGGAGACCCAGTACTTC. Its protein product is CATSAGRGRAEETQYF.

This clonotype has ten or more counts. CDR3 in DNA: TGTGCCATCAGTGAAACAGGGGCAGTCGGCTATGGCTACACCTTC. This translates into CAISETGAVGYGYTF. This sequence joins TRBV10-3 and TRBJ1-2; 7 bases match TRBD1. Looked up from germline, CDR1 is ENHRY and CDR2 is SYGVKD. V shed 3 bases, J shed 4 bases, and the junction held 8 bases outside the gene matches. This CDR3 has 15 amino acids.

The chain recombines TRBV7-2 with TRBJ2-5, with unresolved D. V was shortened by 3 bases and J by 7 bases, with 6 bases between the two germline ends. The CDR3 runs to 11 residues. Germline V gene sequence: CDR1 SGHTA, CDR2 FQGNSA. Here the CDR3 reads CASSFTGTQYF. For the CDR3, the DNA is TGTGCCAGCAGCTTCACGGGGACCCAGTACTTC.

This clonotype was seen a handful of times. The CDR3 DNA reads as TGTGCCAGCGGGACAGGGGTTCAGCCCCAGCATTTT. This codes for CASGTGVQPQHF. The genes are TRBV2 and TRBJ1-5; 10 bases agree with TRBD1. The CDR3 runs to 12 residues. Trimming took 8 bases from V and 6 from J; bases not matched to a gene: 1. Germline CDR1 and CDR2: SNHLY and FYNNEI.

The V gene is TRBV20-1, the J gene TRBJ2-7; D possibly uses TRBD1 or TRBD2 (5 bases each). Between the trimmed V and J ends, which lost 1 base and 3 bases, there was a span of 13 bases. The CDR3 consists of 14 residues. The germline gives CDR1 DFQATT, CDR2 SNEGSKA (reference sequence). CDR3 residues: CSARGRGPLYEQYF. CDR3 sequence (DNA): TGCAGTGCTAGAGGTCGGGGCCCCCTCTACGAGCAGTACTTC.

This clonotype was counted many times. This chain uses TRBV12-3 or TRBV12-4 with TRBJ1-5; D gene uncertain. Trimming cost V 3 bases and J 4 bases, with 7 bases left between them. The CDR3 has 13 residues. This CDR3 is CASSFRGNQPQHF. The CDR3 coding sequence is TGTGCCAGCAGTTTTAGAGGGAATCAGCCCCAGCATTTT.

The J gene is TRBJ2-1, the V gene TRBV7-9, with 9 bases fitting TRBD2. The CDR3 covers 13 residues. Germline V lookup: CDR1 SEHNR, CDR2 FQNEAQ (reference sequence). The CDR3: CASREGLRNEQFF. CDR3 nucleotide sequence: TGTGCGTCGCGGGAGGGCCTCAGGAATGAGCAGTTCTTC.

This clonotype has ten or more counts. The CDR3 here is CASSKAGKTNNEQFF. The CDR3 bases are TGTGCCAGCAGCAAAGCGGGGAAAACAAACAATGAGCAGTTCTTC. This sequence joins TRBV12-3 or TRBV12-4 and TRBJ2-1; 7 bases match TRBD2. Germline trimming cut 6 bases from V and 5 bases from J; bases unmatched to any gene: 10. The CDR3 runs 15 residues.

This clonotype appeared a single time. The chain carries TRBV29-1 and TRBJ2-7; unclear D gene. Germline V gene sequence: CDR1 SQVTM, CDR2 ANQGSEA. V was trimmed by 5 bases and J by 7 bases, leaving 12 bases between them. The CDR3 sequence is 11 residues long. The CDR3 sequence: CSVMKYGEQYF. CDR3 DNA sequence: TGCAGCGTTATGAAGTACGGTGAGCAGTACTTC.

Only a few counts were recorded for this clonotype. The V gene is TRBV9, the J gene TRBJ1-1; D gene unclear. CDR3 length: 13 residues. The germline V and J ends were trimmed by 1 base and 5 bases, with 9 bases remaining between them. Germline-derived CDR1 and CDR2 are SGDLS and YYNGEE. The CDR3 DNA reads TGTGCCAGCAGCGTACAAGGGTGGACTGAAGCTTTCTTT. Its translation: CASSVQGWTEAFF.

This clonotype came up a few times. The genes are TRBV29-1 and TRBJ1-1; weak D call: TRBD1 (5 bases). The length of the CDR3 is 11 residues. V lost 7 bases and J lost 6, with 12 bases in between. The germline V gene has CDR1 SQVTM and CDR2 ANQGSEA. Here the CDR3 DNA reads TGCAGCGCCGAAACAGGTCCTGAAGCTTTCTTT. This codes for CSAETGPEAFF.

This clonotype has only a few counts. The V call is TRBV12-3 or TRBV12-4, the J call TRBJ2-3; the D gene is possibly TRBD1 (5 bases). This CDR3 has 12 residues. Deletions cut 5 bases from V and 4 bases from J, with 7 bases between. The CDR3 loop reads CASSRGSDTQYF. The CDR3 bases are TGTGCCAGCAGTAGGGGTTCAGATACGCAGTATTTT.

This clonotype was detected only a few times. The rearrangement uses TRBV3-1 and TRBJ2-1; D may be TRBD2 (6 bases). The CDR3 length is 13 residues. Germline CDR1 reads LGHDT; CDR2 reads YNNKEL (reference sequence). V was shortened by 3 bases and J by 8 bases, with 11 bases between the two germline ends. As DNA, the CDR3 is TGTGCCAGCAGCCACGTGAGGAGGGATGAGCAGTTCTTC. It encodes CASSHVRRDEQFF.

The V call is TRBV11-3, the J call TRBJ2-1; D gene uncertain. CDR1 is SGHNT and CDR2 is YENEEA in the germline V gene. V was shortened by 4 bases and J by 8 bases, with 9 bases between the two germline ends. There are 12 residues in the CDR3. As DNA, the CDR3 is TGTGCCAGCAGCTCTGCCGGGCATGAGCAGTTCTTC. It specifies CASSSAGHEQFF.

V and J are TRBV11-3 and TRBJ2-1, with D possibly matching TRBD2 (5 bases). The CDR3 is 13 amino acids. The germline V and J ends were trimmed by 5 bases and 8 bases, with 13 bases remaining between them. The germline V gene encodes CDR1 SGHNT and CDR2 YENEEA. The CDR3 spells CASSDGVFDEQFF. The CDR3 coding sequence is TGTGCCAGCAGCGACGGGGTTTTCGATGAGCAGTTCTTC.

This clonotype was recorded many times. J is TRBJ2-1 and V is TRBV28, with unresolved D. Germline V gene sequence: CDR1 MDHEN, CDR2 SYDVKM. The CDR3 loop spans 14 amino acids. The germline V and J ends were trimmed by 8 bases and 4 bases, with 15 bases remaining between them. The CDR3 DNA follows: TGTGCCAGCCGGAAATACCCCCAGTACAATGAGCAGTTCTTC. Amino acids: CASRKYPQYNEQFF.

This clonotype came up many times. This chain links TRBV20-1 with TRBJ1-1; no definite D call. CDR3 size: 12 residues. The V gene's germline CDR1 is DFQATT and CDR2 SNEGSKA (reference sequence). The V end lost 1 base, the J end lost 7 bases, and 10 bases lay between the germline ends. The CDR3 sequence: CSARVSQIEAFF. CDR3 DNA sequence: TGCAGTGCTAGAGTGAGCCAGATTGAAGCTTTCTTT.

CDR3 sequence reads: CASSLADTDYGYTF. CDR3 nucleotide sequence: TGCGCCAGCAGCTTGGCGGACACGGACTATGGCTACACCTTC. The chain has TRBV5-1 and TRBJ1-2; a possible D gene is TRBD1 (5 bases). Germline V gene sequence: CDR1 SGHRS, CDR2 YFSETQ. The CDR3 totals 14 residues. V lost 0 bases to trimming and J lost 3 bases, with 9 bases between them.

The chain uses TRBV12-3 or TRBV12-4 and TRBJ1-2, with 9 bases aligning to TRBD1. Trimming took 2 bases from V and 1 from J; bases not matched to a gene: 2. The CDR3 consists of 15 residues. The CDR3 region has the DNA TGTGCCAGCAGTTTACGGGACAGGGTTAACTATGGCTACACCTTC. It encodes CASSLRDRVNYGYTF.

This clonotype was seen only a few times. A much larger clone lies a single base off, so this may be a read error. This likely comes from a read error, as the CDR3 has no conserved phenylalanine or tryptophan at its end. The gene calls are TRBV7-9 and TRBJ2-7; D might be TRBD1 (6 bases). Germline CDR1 SEHNR, CDR2 FQNEAQ (reference sequence). This CDR3 has 13 amino acids. The germline V and J ends were trimmed by 5 bases and 8 bases, with 16 bases remaining between them. CDR3 sequence reads: CASSARGSTKQYS. The CDR3 DNA is TGTGCCAGCAGCGCCAGGGGCTCTACGAAGCAGTACTCC.

The rearrangement joins TRBV25-1 to TRBJ2-1, with D possibly being TRBD2 (5 bases). The ends were cut back, 1 base at V and 8 bases at J, with 15 bases in the middle. This CDR3 has 15 residues. Germline lookup yields CDR1 MGHDK and CDR2 SYGVNS. The CDR3 DNA follows: TGTGCCAGCAGTGAATTGGTCCTAGGAGGCGATGAGCAGTTCTTC. Amino acids: CASSELVLGGDEQFF.

This clonotype showed up just a few times. The CDR3 sequence: CASSLDGKNNQPQHF. The CDR3 DNA sequence: TGTGCCAGCAGCTTAGACGGGAAAAACAATCAGCCCCAGCATTTT. This rearrangement joins TRBV7-9 to TRBJ1-5; D gene unclear. Trimming removed 1 base at V and 3 bases at J, with 10 bases between. Germline CDR1 and CDR2: SEHNR and FQNEAQ (reference sequence). This CDR3 is built from 15 residues.

This clonotype was recorded a few times. The chain employs TRBV4-1 and TRBJ2-3; no clear D gene. V was shortened by 0 bases and J by 1 base, with 11 bases between the two germline ends. This CDR3 has 16 amino acids. The germline gives CDR1 MGHRA, CDR2 YSYEKL. The DNA of the CDR3 is TGCGCCAGCAGCCAAGATCGTTGGCAGGGCACAGATACGCAGTATTTT. It yields the protein CASSQDRWQGTDTQYF.

This clonotype has at least ten counts. The chain uses TRBV4-1 and TRBJ2-1; the D is unclear. With 2 bases removed from V and 0 bases from J, the gap between germline ends came to 5 bases. The length of the CDR3 is 14 residues. CDR1 is MGHRA, CDR2 YSYEKL, per germline. CDR3 sequence: CASSQPSSYNEQFF. CDR3 in DNA: TGCGCCAGCAGCCAACCTAGCTCCTACAATGAGCAGTTCTTC.